Reported below is one T cell receptor (beta chain). This sample stems from a study of shared T cell receptors in the human thymus. Trimming cost V 7 bases and J 5 bases, with 15 bases left between them. The CDR3 has 13 amino acids. Germline V gene sequence: CDR1 LNHDA, CDR2 SQIVND (reference sequence). Clones were sequenced by immunoSEQ multiplex PCR, and TCRdb holds only the in-frame ones, with some missing. Among under 700,000 clones, around 78% were seen once, and the ten largest hold around 0.013%. These sequences were also reported in another study, on human thymus T cells. That paper notes: In corrective heart surgery, resections were taken, and these provided the thymus tissue.

Sequencing was performed on thymocytes. This TCR came from a boy in the first two years of life with a congenital heart defect. The chain uses TRBV19 and TRBJ2-7, with D possibly being TRBD2 (7 bases). The CDR3 bases are TGTGCCAGTATGGGGGGGGGCGCTCACGAGCAGTACTTC. Residues: CASMGGGAHEQYF.